This entry concerns a single T cell receptor (beta chain). Antigen unknown. The data were taken from a study of T cells in localized non-small cell lung cancer. TCRdb's table, derived via immunoSEQ multiplex PCR, lists solely in-frame clones and lacks some. The table has under 850 clones, around 28% seen once; the top ten hold 16%. General study points: A median of around 60 clones ranked among the top 100 in tumor appeared in adjacent lung.

The germline V gene has CDR1 SGHRS and CDR2 YFSETQ. V lost 2 bases and J 3 bases, leaving 9 bases between the germline ends. CDR3 size: 14 residues. The V and J genes are TRBV5-1 and TRBJ2-1; a weak D match, TRBD2 (6 bases). The sequence came from a man aged 40 to 75 with stage III lung adenocarcinoma. This material consisted of lung tumor tissue, taken before any cancer treatment. DNA for the CDR3: TGCGCCAGCAGCTTCGGGGGTGGCTACAATGAGCAGTTCTTC. Protein: CASSFGGGYNEQFF.